The clone carrying this TCR beta chain showed up many times. This entry belongs to a study of blood T cells in healthy people across ages. For the second PCR, which ran for roughly 6 to 11 cycles, a sample-barcoded 5' primer and a J-beta primer mix were used. MiXCR was run by TCRdb on the 5' RACE reads, yielding one entry per CDR3 protein. The repertoire holds approximately 2,000,000 distinct CDR3 sequences, with about two fifths as singletons. The germline gives CDR1 SGHRS, CDR2 YFSETQ. Trimming cost V 1 base and J 5 bases, with 10 bases left between them. The CDR3 runs 13 residues. Sequenced sample: blood. The gene calls are TRBV5-1 and TRBJ2-7, with D perhaps TRBD1 (6 bases). The source is a human donor in good health. The CDR3 sequence: CASSLTTGHEQYF. The CDR3 DNA reads TGCGCCAGCAGCTTGACCACAGGGCACGAGCAGTACTTC.